The T cell receptor beta chain under discussion was sequenced for a study of CD8+ T cells in alopecia areata. V gave up 6 bases and J gave up 6 bases, with 23 bases separating them. CDR1 SQVTM and CDR2 ANQGSEA come from the germline V gene. The CDR3 loop spans 15 amino acids. Sequencing relied on a cDNA template that was reverse transcribed from extracted RNA. Profiling relied on immunoSEQ multiplex PCR, and the TCRdb table lists in-frame clones only, not all of them. Of about 140,000 clones in the sample, around 49% were seen once. This clone was seen only a few times. Specimen: CD4+ T cells sorted from blood, collected at week 0. The chain joins TRBV29-1 to TRBJ1-2, with D possibly being TRBD1 (6 bases). The receptor was derived from a human donor with alopecia areata. CDR3 bases: TGCAGCGTCCGGCCTAGGGGGGGCGCGCTTGATGGCTACACCTTC. Translating it yields CSVRPRGGALDGYTF.